Below are 13 T cell receptor beta chains sequenced from a single sample in a study of T cells in Graves' hyperthyroidism and ophthalmopathy. RNA transcripts served as the template for amplifying TCR beta CDR3 regions. First-round RT-PCR with HTBI primers amplified the TCR CDR3 region. MiXCR was run by TCRdb on the multiplex PCR reads, yielding one entry per CDR3 protein. Of roughly 500,000 distinct CDR3 sequences in the sample, about 45% are singletons; the top ten hold 44%. The sample consisted of peripheral blood or thyroid tissue (not recorded which). These receptors all stem from an adult woman with Graves' disease, either hyperthyroidism or ophthalmopathy (not recorded which).

For this clonotype: Just one base apart from a much larger clone, this may be a read error. The chain has TRBV3-1 and TRBJ1-2; D ambiguous. The CDR3 runs 12 residues. Germline V gene sequence: CDR1 LGHDT, CDR2 YNNKEL (reference sequence). The DNA of the CDR3 is TGTGCCAGCGGCCAGACGGATTTTGGCTACACCTTC. Translated, it gives CASGQTDFGYTF.

The chain is built from TRBV7-9 and TRBJ2-3; a weak D match, TRBD2 (5 bases). Trimming shortened V by 3 bases and J by 0 bases, and 10 bases separated the two germline ends. This CDR3 is 15 amino acids long. The germline V gene has CDR1 SEHNR and CDR2 FQNEAQ (reference sequence). The CDR3 bases are TGTGCCAGCAGCTTGGGAGCTCCTAGCACAGATACGCAGTATTTT. This codes for CASSLGAPSTDTQYF.

This sequence joins TRBV12-3 or TRBV12-4 and TRBJ1-6, with D hard to call. The CDR3 has 16 residues. V was pared by 5 bases and J by 7 bases, with 18 bases between. The CDR3 loop reads CASSPLDTARNSPLHF. The CDR3 DNA follows: TGTGCCAGCAGTCCCCTAGACACGGCACGGAATTCACCCCTCCACTTT.

The count of this clonotype is one. The chain links TRBV20-1 to TRBJ1-1, with unresolved D. The CDR3 is 13 amino acids. Germline loops: CDR1 DFQATT, CDR2 SNEGSKA (reference sequence). V was clipped by 1 base and J by 1 base, with 7 bases between them. CDR3: CSARVDPNTEAFF. CDR3 coding DNA: TGCAGTGCTAGAGTAGACCCGAACACTGAAGCTTTCTTT.

The J gene is TRBJ1-1, the V gene TRBV20-1, with 8 bases identical to TRBD1. CDR3 length equals 12 residues. Germline CDR1 and CDR2: DFQATT and SNEGSKA (reference sequence). After removal of 4 bases from V and 10 bases from J, the junction contained 8 bases not matched to a gene. Here the CDR3 reads CSANPRTGTAFF. CDR3 DNA sequence: TGCAGTGCTAACCCGCGGACAGGGACAGCTTTCTTT.

Regarding this clonotype: Given a much more abundant clone one base away, this may be a read error. The chain is built from TRBV5-4 and TRBJ2-5, with 7 bases lining up with TRBD2. Unmatched junction bases numbered 16, after V lost 4 bases and J lost 7 bases. CDR3 size: 16 residues. CDR1 SGHNT and CDR2 YYREEE come from the germline V gene (reference sequence). The CDR3 protein is CASSAGRGSGYVTQYF. CDR3 coding DNA: TGTGCCAGCAGCGCCGGTCGCGGGAGTGGGTACGTGACCCAGTACTTC.

This clonotype occurred a few times. J is TRBJ2-7 and V is TRBV10-3; tentatively, D is TRBD1 or TRBD2 (5 bases each). This CDR3 contains 12 residues. Germline V gives CDR1 ENHRY, CDR2 SYGVKD. CDR3 residues: CAIRGAGDEQYF. The CDR3 DNA reads as TGTGCTATACGAGGGGCCGGGGACGAGCAGTACTTC.

In its sample, this clonotype was seen many times. CDR3: CAISPGQRDSPLHF. The CDR3 nucleotides are TGTGCCATCAGCCCGGGACAGAGGGATTCACCCCTCCACTTT. This chain joins TRBV10-3 and TRBJ1-6, with TRBD1 matching 7 bases. The CDR3 has 14 residues. The trim removed 6 bases at V and 8 bases at J, leaving 7 bases unmatched. Germline V gene sequence: CDR1 ENHRY, CDR2 SYGVKD.

In the case of this clonotype: A read error is likely, as this CDR3 ends without the conserved phenylalanine or tryptophan. The DNA is omitted, as the CDR3 cannot be located on it reliably, and the CDR3 follows TCRdb's listing. The chain uses TRBV7-8 and TRBJ1-3; TRBD1 reflects the table's D call only, with no check against the DNA. In germline, CDR1 is SGHVS, CDR2 FQNEAQ. The CDR3 contains 22 residues when both ends are counted. CDR3 loop: CASRSGTGMRGYTFGAPCPCNA.

This clonotype was seen repeatedly, ten times or more. The V gene is TRBV7-9, the J gene TRBJ2-1; D unresolved. Germline CDR1 SEHNR, CDR2 FQNEAQ (reference sequence). With 4 bases removed from V and 1 base from J, the gap between germline ends came to 5 bases. This CDR3 has 13 residues. Written as DNA, the CDR3 is TGTGCCAGCAGCTCCCAGTCCTACAATGAGCAGTTCTTC. Protein: CASSSQSYNEQFF.

This chain joins TRBV12-3 or TRBV12-4 and TRBJ1-2, with D hard to call. The ends were cut back, 4 bases at V and 5 bases at J, with 11 bases in the middle. CDR3 length: 13 residues. DNA for the CDR3: TGTGCCAGCAGTTCGTCCCGTTCGTATGGCTACACCTTC. Translation gives CASSSSRSYGYTF.

Only a few counts were recorded for this clonotype. The CDR3 ends on some other residue instead of the conserved phenylalanine or tryptophan, so this is likely a read error. It is unclear where the CDR3 begins or ends on the DNA, so no DNA is shown, and the CDR3 is as TCRdb lists it. The rearrangement uses TRBV2 and TRBJ2-5; the table's D call TRBD1 went unverified against the DNA. The CDR3 region is 11 residues in length, termini included. CDR1 SNHLY and CDR2 FYNNEI come from the germline V gene. CDR3 loop: CASSESRTLNP.

The table lists this clonotype with many counts. The chain couples TRBV20-1 to TRBJ2-3; 9 bases are shared with TRBD2. J lost 3 bases, V lost 5 bases, and 3 bases had no gene match. The germline CDR1 and CDR2 sequences are DFQATT and SNEGSKA (reference sequence). The CDR3 totals 13 residues. The CDR3 coding sequence is TGCAGTGCTCATAGCGGGAGTACAGATACGCAGTATTTT. Amino acid sequence: CSAHSGSTDTQYF.